This T cell receptor beta chain was recorded in a study of T cells in Graves' hyperthyroidism and ophthalmopathy. V lost 1 base and J 6 bases, leaving 10 bases between the germline ends. The CDR3 has 14 amino acids. The V gene's germline CDR1 is SEHNR and CDR2 FQNEAQ (reference sequence). RNA transcripts were the template for amplifying TCR beta CDR3 regions. An initial round of RT-PCR targeting the TCR CDR3 relied on the HTBI primer set. TCRdb re-derived calls from the multiplex PCR reads in MiXCR, one entry per CDR3 protein. The data contain around 760,000 distinct CDR3 sequences, just over 35% of them singletons. The hyperthyroidism was newly diagnosed and had lasted under 2 months; the patients were aged 18 to 65. This clonotype was counted ten times or more.

Material: blood. The sequence was obtained from a woman in her 40s with Graves' hyperthyroidism. The V call is TRBV7-9, the J call TRBJ1-5; D is perhaps TRBD1 (5 bases). The CDR3 nucleotides are TGTGCCAGCAGCTTAGGCGGGGGGACTCAGCCCCAGCATTTT. Translated, it gives CASSLGGGTQPQHF.